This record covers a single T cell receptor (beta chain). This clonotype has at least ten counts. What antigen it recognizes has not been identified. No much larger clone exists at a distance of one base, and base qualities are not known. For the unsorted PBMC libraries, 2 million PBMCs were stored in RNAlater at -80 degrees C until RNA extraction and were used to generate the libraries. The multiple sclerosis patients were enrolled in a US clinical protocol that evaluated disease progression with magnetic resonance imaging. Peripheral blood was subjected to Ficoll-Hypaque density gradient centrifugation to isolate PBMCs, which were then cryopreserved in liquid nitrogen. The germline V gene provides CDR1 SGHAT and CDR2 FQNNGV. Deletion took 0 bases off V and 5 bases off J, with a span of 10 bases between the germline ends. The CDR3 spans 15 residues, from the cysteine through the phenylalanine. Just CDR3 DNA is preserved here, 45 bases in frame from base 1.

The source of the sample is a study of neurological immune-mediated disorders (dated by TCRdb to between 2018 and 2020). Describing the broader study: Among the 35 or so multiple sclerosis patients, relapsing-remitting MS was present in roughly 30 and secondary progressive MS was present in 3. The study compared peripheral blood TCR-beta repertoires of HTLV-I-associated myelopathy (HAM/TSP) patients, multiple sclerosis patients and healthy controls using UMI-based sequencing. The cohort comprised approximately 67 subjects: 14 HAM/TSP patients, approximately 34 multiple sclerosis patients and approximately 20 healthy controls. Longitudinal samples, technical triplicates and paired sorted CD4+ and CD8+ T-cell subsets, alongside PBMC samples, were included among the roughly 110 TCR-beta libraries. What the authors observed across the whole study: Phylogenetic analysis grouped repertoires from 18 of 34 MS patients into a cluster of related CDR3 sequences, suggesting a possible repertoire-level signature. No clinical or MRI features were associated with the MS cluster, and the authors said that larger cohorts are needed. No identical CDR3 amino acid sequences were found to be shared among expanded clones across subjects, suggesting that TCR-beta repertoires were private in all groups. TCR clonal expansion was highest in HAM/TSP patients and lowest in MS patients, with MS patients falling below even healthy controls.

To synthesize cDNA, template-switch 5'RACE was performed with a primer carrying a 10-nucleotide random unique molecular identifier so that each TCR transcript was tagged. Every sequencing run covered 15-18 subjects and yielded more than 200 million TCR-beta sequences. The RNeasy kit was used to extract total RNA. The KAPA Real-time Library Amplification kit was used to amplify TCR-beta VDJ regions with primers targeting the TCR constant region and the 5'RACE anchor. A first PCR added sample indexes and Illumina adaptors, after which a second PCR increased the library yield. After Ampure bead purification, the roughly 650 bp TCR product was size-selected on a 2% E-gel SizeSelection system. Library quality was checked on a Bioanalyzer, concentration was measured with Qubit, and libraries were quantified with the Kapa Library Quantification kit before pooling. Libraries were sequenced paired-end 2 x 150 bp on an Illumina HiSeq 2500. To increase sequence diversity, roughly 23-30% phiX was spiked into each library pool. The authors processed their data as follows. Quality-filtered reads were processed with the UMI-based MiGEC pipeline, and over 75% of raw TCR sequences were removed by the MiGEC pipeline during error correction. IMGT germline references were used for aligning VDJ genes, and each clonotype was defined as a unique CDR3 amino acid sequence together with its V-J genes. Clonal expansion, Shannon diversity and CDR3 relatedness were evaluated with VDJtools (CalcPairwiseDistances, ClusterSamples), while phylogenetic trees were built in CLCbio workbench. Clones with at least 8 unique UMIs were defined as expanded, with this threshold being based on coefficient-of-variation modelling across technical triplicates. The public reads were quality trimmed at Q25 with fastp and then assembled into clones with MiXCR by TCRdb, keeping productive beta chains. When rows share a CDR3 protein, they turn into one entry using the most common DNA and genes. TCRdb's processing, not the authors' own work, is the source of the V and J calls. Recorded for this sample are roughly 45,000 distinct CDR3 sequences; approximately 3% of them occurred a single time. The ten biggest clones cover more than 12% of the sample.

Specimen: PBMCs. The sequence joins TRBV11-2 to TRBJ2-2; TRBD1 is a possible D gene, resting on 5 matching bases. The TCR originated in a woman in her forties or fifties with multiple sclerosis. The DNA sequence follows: TGTGCCAGCAGCTTAGAACAGGTTTTAACCGGGGAGCTGTTTTTT. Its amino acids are CASSLEQVLTGELFF.